Following are 2 T cell receptor beta chains from one sample sequenced in a study of blood T cells in healthy people across ages. It was with a sample-barcoded 5' primer and a J-beta primer mix that a second PCR of roughly 6 to 11 cycles was run. In TCRdb, the 5' RACE reads were re-called with MiXCR into one record per CDR3 protein. Among around 1,700,000 distinct CDR3 sequences listed, about 28% were seen once. Sequencing was carried out using blood. The receptors here all came from a woman between 25 and 40 years old in good health.

This clonotype was recorded many times. The chain uses TRBV20-1 and TRBJ2-5; no definite D call. V lost 6 bases to trimming and J lost 4 bases, with 12 bases between them. Germline values: CDR1 DFQATT, CDR2 SNEGSKA (reference sequence). CDR3 size: 12 residues. CDR3 sequence reads: CSAPLSSETQYF. DNA for the CDR3: TGCAGTGCCCCTCTATCGTCAGAGACCCAGTACTTC.

The chain recombines TRBV6-5 with TRBJ2-7; TRBD2 is a possible D gene (5 bases). V was clipped by 4 bases and J by 0 bases, with 16 bases between them. Germline assignment: CDR1 MNHEY and CDR2 SVGAGI. This CDR3 is built from 16 residues. The CDR3 spells CASSFGTRGSSYEQYF. Here the CDR3 DNA reads TGTGCCAGCAGTTTTGGAACCCGGGGAAGCTCCTACGAGCAGTACTTC.